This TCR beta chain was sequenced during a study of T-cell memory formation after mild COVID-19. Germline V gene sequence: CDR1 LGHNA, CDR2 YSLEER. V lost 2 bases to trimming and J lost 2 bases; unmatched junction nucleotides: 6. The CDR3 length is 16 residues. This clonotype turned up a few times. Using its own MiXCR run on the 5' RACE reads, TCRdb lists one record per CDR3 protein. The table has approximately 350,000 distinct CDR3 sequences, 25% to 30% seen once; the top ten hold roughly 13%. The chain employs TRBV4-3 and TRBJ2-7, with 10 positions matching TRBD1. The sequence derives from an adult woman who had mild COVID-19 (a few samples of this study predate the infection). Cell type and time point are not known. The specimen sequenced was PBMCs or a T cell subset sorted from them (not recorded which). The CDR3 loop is CASSQSGTGETYEQYF. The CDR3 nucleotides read TGCGCCAGCAGCCAATCCGGGACAGGGGAAACCTACGAGCAGTACTTC.